This passage covers 8 T cell receptor beta chains from one sample sequenced in a study of OX40 agonist ivuxolimab in advanced cancers. Repertoires were generated with immunoSEQ multiplex PCR, while TCRdb's copy carries only in-frame clones and drops some. Of around 67,000 clones listed, about four fifths are singletons. Sequenced material: CD4+ or CD8+ T cells sorted from blood, taken in a trial of the OX40 agonist ivuxolimab. The receptors were sampled from an adult with an advanced solid tumor such as melanoma, head and neck, liver or kidney cancer.

The chain combines TRBV10-3 with TRBJ2-6, with D perhaps matching TRBD1 or TRBD2 (6 bases each). The CDR3 loop spans 16 amino acids. CDR1 and CDR2 from the germline V gene are ENHRY and SYGVKD. V dropped 10 bases and J dropped 0 bases, with 16 bases sitting between them. The DNA for the CDR3 is TGTGCCAACGGGGGCAGACGGACCTCTGGGGCCAACGTCCTGACTTTC. Residues: CANGGRRTSGANVLTF.

The chain uses TRBV20-1 and TRBJ2-1, with D unresolved. The CDR3 sequence is 11 residues long. With 4 bases removed from V and 6 bases from J, the gap between germline ends came to 7 bases. Germline values: CDR1 DFQATT, CDR2 SNEGSKA (reference sequence). This chain's CDR3 is CSATILNEQFF. Here the CDR3 DNA reads TGCAGTGCTACCATCCTCAATGAGCAGTTCTTC.

The chain links TRBV11-2 to TRBJ2-1; D is unclear. The V gene lost 5 bases and the J gene lost 6 bases, with 17 bases spanning the gap. Germline loops: CDR1 SGHAT, CDR2 FQNNGV. This CDR3 is built from 15 residues. CDR3 amino acids: CASSARLISSNEQFF. CDR3 sequence (DNA): TGTGCCAGCAGCGCTCGGCTGATCAGCAGCAATGAGCAGTTCTTC.

V usage is TRBV19 and J usage is TRBJ2-1; 10 bases are a match to TRBD2. Germline CDR1 reads LNHDA; CDR2 reads SQIVND (reference sequence). CDR3 length: 15 amino acids. The V and J ends lost 3 bases and 6 bases, in that order; junction bases with no gene match: 5. The CDR3 bases are TGTGCCAGTAGTATGGCTAGCGGGGGAGGCAATGAGCAGTTCTTC. Its translation: CASSMASGGGNEQFF.

The J gene is TRBJ2-1, the V gene TRBV25-1; either TRBD1 or TRBD2 may fit D (6 bases each). There are 14 residues in the CDR3. Per the germline V gene, CDR1 is MGHDK and CDR2 is SYGVNS. The V end was cut by 6 bases, the J end by 4 bases, with 13 bases between. The DNA of the CDR3 is TGTGCCAGCAGAAAGGGGGGCCCGTACAATGAGCAGTTCTTC. Amino acids: CASRKGGPYNEQFF.

This chain connects TRBV11-2 to TRBJ2-7, with D perhaps matching TRBD2 (5 bases). Germline-derived CDR1 and CDR2 are SGHAT and FQNNGV. The V end was cut by 6 bases, the J end by 6 bases, with 18 bases between. The CDR3 spans 14 residues. CDR3 nucleotide sequence: TGTGCCAGCAGTCGGCGACGGGGAAAGGGCGAGCAGTACTTC. Translation: CASSRRRGKGEQYF. The full variable domain, rest sourced from reference TRBV11-2 and TRBJ2-7, is EAGVAQSPRYKIIEKRQSVAFWCNPISGHATLYWYQQILGQGPKLLIQFQNNGVVDDSQLPKDRFSAERLKGVDSTLKIQPAKLEDSAVYLCASSRRRGKGEQYFGPGTRLTVT.

The J gene is TRBJ1-2, the V gene TRBV28, with D tentatively TRBD1 (5 bases). CDR1 is MDHEN and CDR2 is SYDVKM in the germline V gene. The CDR3 extends over 14 amino acids. V lost 3 bases to trimming and J lost 5 bases, with 13 bases between them. For the CDR3, the DNA is TGTGCCAGCAGTTTCCACGGGGGATCGTATGGCTACACCTTC. Protein sequence: CASSFHGGSYGYTF.

The rearrangement links TRBV15 to TRBJ2-7, with TRBD1 matching over 9 bases. The germline gives CDR1 LNHNV, CDR2 YYDKDF (reference sequence). Trimming at V came to 1 base and at J to 0 bases, leaving 1 base not matched to a gene. The CDR3 contains 15 residues. The CDR3 region is CATSRGGQGSYEQYF. For the CDR3, the DNA is TGTGCCACCAGCAGAGGGGGACAGGGCTCCTACGAGCAGTACTTC.